This T cell receptor (beta chain) was profiled in a study of graft-versus-host responses after intestinal transplantation. The overall study: Multivisceral, liver-intestinal, or isolated intestinal transplants were given to recipients. Recipients uniformly received anti-thymocyte globulin induction, followed by tacrolimus and steroids for around 3 years. Whole-study findings and limits: There were GvH clones found in recipient marrow, and some of them appeared first in ileum or blood. Allografts of patients with graft-donor T cell macrochimerism showed high graft-versus-host to host-versus-graft clone ratios.

Some clones are missing from TCRdb's copy, which holds only in-frame ones; the method was immunoSEQ multiplex PCR. In the table there are 50,000 to 75,000 clones, roughly 93% of which are singletons. Regarding this clone: The antigen is not known.

The CDR3 length is 13 residues. CDR1 and CDR2 (germline): LNHDA, SQIVND (reference sequence). Unmatched junction bases numbered 5, after V lost 7 bases and J lost 4 bases. The V and J genes are TRBV19 and TRBJ1-2; the match to TRBD1 covers 8 bases. The clonotype was recovered from a human donor who was the organ donor for an intestinal transplant. Sequencing used unstimulated CD4+ T cells sorted from spleen or lymph node cells, obtained before transplant. The CDR3 protein is CASTTGAGYGYTF. Here the CDR3 DNA reads TGTGCCAGTACGACAGGGGCGGGCTATGGCTACACCTTC.